The clone carrying this T cell receptor beta chain was seen just once. Its specificity is not known. This sample is drawn from a study of cytomegalovirus exposure and HLA in healthy donors. Study background: From 150 million to 200 million T cells, an earlier analysis saw approximately 110 million unique TCR beta sequences. General study findings and limits: Later work associated roughly 15,000 TCR beta sequences with HLA alleles at 0.05 false discovery rate. Later on, a genetic analysis was performed. It linked a missense variant in DCLRE1C with V- and J-gene trimming of TCR beta. Rarity characterized most TCR sequences, yet some public TCRs appeared in many donors.

V gave up 0 bases and J gave up 0 bases; unmatched junction bases: 2. Germline-derived CDR1 and CDR2 are SGHRS and YFSETQ. This CDR3 is built from 15 residues. PCR was performed using 60 Vbeta and 13 Jbeta primers. Only in-frame clones appear in the TCRdb table, and some are missing; sequencing was by immunoSEQ multiplex PCR. The sample has about 260,000 clones, just over 70% seen once. The origin of this receptor is a female donor in good health and CMV-seronegative. This chain links TRBV5-1 with TRBJ2-7; 8 bases match TRBD1. Sequencing was performed on PBMCs. CDR3 nucleotide sequence: TGCGCCAGCAGCTTGGCCACAGGGGGCTCCTACGAGCAGTACTTC. Translation: CASSLATGGSYEQYF.